A single sample is the source of the 20 T cell receptor beta chains below, sequenced in a study of breast tumors, draining lymph nodes, adjacent tissues. Breast cancer patients provided tissue from their axillary draining lymph nodes. TCRdb re-derived calls from the multiplex PCR reads in MiXCR, one entry per CDR3 protein. In the table there are fewer than 85,000 distinct CDR3 sequences, approximately 20% of which are singletons. What was sequenced was axillary lymph node tissue. Receptor source: a female donor with breast cancer. Some clones in this sample may be carry-over from other donors' samples.

This clonotype was seen a few times. J is TRBJ2-1 and V is TRBV6-1, with D hard to call. In germline, CDR1 is MNHNS, CDR2 SASEGT. The length of the CDR3 is 15 residues. V was pared by 2 bases and J by 0 bases, with 8 bases between. The CDR3 region has the DNA TGTGCCAGCAGTGAAAACCCGGACTCCTACAATGAGCAGTTCTTC. Translated, it gives CASSENPDSYNEQFF.

This clonotype was observed at least ten times. The CDR3 DNA sequence: TGTGCCAGCAGCTCCGACCGGGGCGGAGCGGGCGGCTACACCTTC. It encodes CASSSDRGGAGGYTF. V and J are TRBV11-3 and TRBJ1-2; D possibly corresponds to TRBD1 (5 bases). CDR1 is SGHNT and CDR2 is YENEEA in the germline V gene. V was trimmed by 4 bases and J by 8 bases, leaving 20 bases between them. This CDR3 spans 15 amino acids.

This clonotype was observed at least ten times. CDR3 DNA sequence: TGCAGCGTGGCTCAGGGGTGGGTGGACAATGAGCAGTTCTTC. Translating it yields CSVAQGWVDNEQFF. This chain uses TRBV29-1 with TRBJ2-1, with D tentatively TRBD1 (6 bases). V was trimmed by 6 bases and J by 5 bases, leaving 17 bases between them. Looked up from germline, CDR1 is SQVTM and CDR2 is ANQGSEA. The length of the CDR3 is 14 residues.

The table lists this clonotype with many counts. This rearrangement joins TRBV10-3 to TRBJ2-7; D not resolved. This CDR3 contains 13 residues. Trimming pared 2 bases from V and 3 bases from J, leaving 8 bases between. Germline V gives CDR1 ENHRY, CDR2 SYGVKD. CDR3 nucleotide sequence: TGTGCCATCAGTGAGGTCGACGGCTACGAGCAGTACTTC. Its protein product is CAISEVDGYEQYF.

This clonotype has ten or more counts. The chain carries TRBV6-6 and TRBJ2-5; D is undetermined. The CDR3 spans 12 residues. Germline V gene lookup returns CDR1 MNHNY and CDR2 SVGAGI (reference sequence). V was shortened by 3 bases and J by 5 bases, with 7 bases between the two germline ends. The CDR3 loop is CASSYNGETQYF. CDR3 coding DNA: TGTGCCAGCAGTTATAACGGGGAGACCCAGTACTTC.

In its sample, this clonotype was seen many times. The rearrangement uses TRBV7-2 and TRBJ1-3; D is uncertain. Germline V gives CDR1 SGHTA, CDR2 FQGNSA. This CDR3 comprises 12 residues. V shed 2 bases and J shed 4 bases, with 3 bases lying between them. The CDR3 reads CASSLNGNTIYF. CDR3 nucleotides: TGTGCCAGCAGCTTAAACGGAAACACCATATATTTT.

This clonotype came up many times. The rearrangement uses TRBV9 and TRBJ2-3; D not resolved. CDR3 size: 16 residues. Germline V CDR1 and CDR2: SGDLS, YYNGEE. V was trimmed by 3 bases and J by 0 bases, leaving 14 bases between them. CDR3 sequence: CASSADSFPSTDTQYF. The CDR3 coding sequence is TGTGCCAGCAGCGCCGACTCGTTCCCCAGCACAGATACGCAGTATTTT.

This clonotype has ten or more counts. Here the CDR3 reads CASGQTYEQYF. Here the CDR3 DNA reads TGTGCCAGCGGACAGACCTACGAGCAGTACTTC. This sequence joins TRBV6-1 and TRBJ2-7; D perhaps matches TRBD1 (6 bases). V was shortened by 8 bases and J by 2 bases, with 7 bases between the two germline ends. Germline V CDR1 and CDR2: MNHNS, SASEGT. This CDR3 is built from 11 residues.

This clonotype was seen at least ten times. The chain couples TRBV5-1 to TRBJ2-7; D may be TRBD1 (5 bases). Germline V lookup: CDR1 SGHRS, CDR2 YFSETQ. This CDR3 contains 13 residues. Between the trimmed V and J ends, which lost 7 bases and 6 bases, there was a span of 17 bases. The CDR3 loop reads CASGPPDRGEQYF. In DNA, the CDR3 is TGCGCCAGCGGCCCCCCCGACAGAGGCGAGCAGTACTTC.

The sample holds many counts of this clonotype. This rearrangement joins TRBV7-9 to TRBJ1-4; D unclear. V was shortened by 2 bases and J by 5 bases, with 12 bases between the two germline ends. CDR1 SEHNR and CDR2 FQNEAQ come from the germline V gene (reference sequence). The CDR3 is 15 amino acids. The CDR3 sequence: CASSLSLGRNEKLFF. The CDR3 coding sequence is TGTGCCAGCAGCTTATCACTGGGCCGAAATGAAAAACTGTTTTTT.

The chain is built from TRBV6-7 and TRBJ1-2; D is perhaps TRBD1 (5 bases). TRBV6-7 is reported as an ORF; its role is uncertain. V was trimmed by 10 bases and J by 10 bases, leaving 46 bases between them. The CDR3 length is 21 residues. The CDR3 coding sequence is TGTGCCACGCCTTCGGGGTCTAGGGGACGATTTAGGGTACCCCATTCGAATGCCTACACCTTC. As protein: CATPSGSRGRFRVPHSNAYTF.

Only a few counts were recorded for this clonotype. This sequence may be a read error, since a much larger clone differs from it by one base. V gene TRBV4-3 combines with J gene TRBJ2-6; tentatively, D is TRBD1 (5 bases). The CDR3 is made up of 15 amino acids. The V gene's germline CDR1 is LGHNA and CDR2 YSLEER. As DNA, the CDR3 is TGCGCCAGCAGCCGTGACAGCTCTGGGGCCGACGTCCTGACTTTC. Its protein product is CASSRDSSGADVLTF.

The rearrangement links TRBV30 to TRBJ1-2, with TRBD1 matching 10 bases. Germline V gives CDR1 GTSNPN, CDR2 SVGIG (reference sequence). V lost 5 bases to trimming and J lost 10 bases; unmatched junction nucleotides: 10. The CDR3 is 13 residues long. CDR3 sequence reads: CAWGEGTGETYTF. CDR3 nucleotide sequence: TGTGCCTGGGGTGAAGGGACAGGGGAAACCTACACCTTC.

This clonotype has at least ten counts. The V call is TRBV3-1, the J call TRBJ2-5, with D tentatively TRBD2 (5 bases). V was clipped by 2 bases and J by 1 base, with 11 bases between them. The CDR3 has 15 amino acids. Germline V CDR1 and CDR2: LGHDT, YNNKEL (reference sequence). In nucleotides, the CDR3 is TGTGCCAGCAGCCAAAATACTAGTCCCCAAGAGACCCAGTACTTC. Translating it yields CASSQNTSPQETQYF.

About this clonotype: A much larger clone differs by one base, so this may be a read error. The chain carries TRBV3-1 and TRBJ2-7; D gene ambiguous. CDR3 length equals 14 residues. CDR1 and CDR2 (germline): LGHDT, YNNKEL (reference sequence). The CDR3 sequence: CASSQLGVTYQQYF. The CDR3 nucleotides are TGTGCCAGCAGCCAATTAGGCGTTACCTACCAGCAGTACTTC.

Ten or more counts support this clonotype. This chain connects TRBV20-1 to TRBJ2-7, with D perhaps matching TRBD2 (5 bases). Germline-derived CDR1 and CDR2 are DFQATT and SNEGSKA (reference sequence). This CDR3 spans 13 amino acids. V shed 6 bases and J shed 0 bases, with 12 bases lying between them. DNA of the CDR3: TGCAGTGCCAGCGGAGTGAGCTCCTACGAGCAGTACTTC. Translated: CSASGVSSYEQYF.

This clonotype has at least ten counts. V and J are TRBV20-1 and TRBJ2-1, with 7 bases identical to TRBD1. CDR1 and CDR2 from the germline V gene are DFQATT and SNEGSKA (reference sequence). The CDR3 is 13 amino acids. In DNA, the CDR3 is TGCAGCCCAAAACAGGGGTGGACGGATGAGCAGTTCTTC. Its translation: CSPKQGWTDEQFF.

In its sample, this clonotype was seen many times. V usage is TRBV5-4 and J usage is TRBJ2-6; D not resolved. Trimming stripped 0 bases from V and 0 bases from J, with 4 bases between. Per the germline V gene, CDR1 is SGHNT and CDR2 is YYREEE (reference sequence). The CDR3 extends over 15 amino acids. CDR3 in amino acids: CASSLEVSGANVLTF. CDR3 bases: TGTGCCAGCAGCTTGGAAGTCTCTGGGGCCAACGTCCTGACTTTC.

The sample holds many counts of this clonotype. The chain couples TRBV11-2 to TRBJ2-1; TRBD2 is a possible D gene (5 bases). V was clipped by 1 base and J by 2 bases, with 15 bases between them. Looked up from germline, CDR1 is SGHAT and CDR2 is FQNNGV. The CDR3 has 17 amino acids. This CDR3 is CASSLVAAGNTYNEQFF. The CDR3 DNA reads TGTGCCAGCAGCTTAGTCGCTGCCGGGAACACCTACAATGAGCAGTTCTTC.

The chain has TRBV27 and TRBJ1-5, with 11 bases aligning to TRBD1. The CDR3 is 15 residues long. Unmatched junction bases numbered 4, after V lost 4 bases and J lost 5 bases. Looked up from germline, CDR1 is MNHEY and CDR2 is SMNVEV (reference sequence). This chain's CDR3 is CASSSDRGRDQPQHF. As DNA, the CDR3 is TGTGCCAGCAGTTCGGACAGGGGGCGGGATCAGCCCCAGCATTTT.